One and the same sample provided the 5 T cell receptor beta chains below, sequenced in a study of blood T cell repertoires in COVID-19. Generated by immunoSEQ multiplex PCR, the TCRdb table keeps only in-frame clones and is missing some. The sample includes roughly 50,000 clones, roughly 87% of them seen just once. Sequencing was carried out using peripheral blood. The source of these receptors is a human donor with active COVID-19. The donor label of this sample is uncertain.

For the CDR3, the DNA is TGTGCCACCAGTGATTCGAGACAGCGCACAGATACGCAGTATTTT. This translates into CATSDSRQRTDTQYF. The V call is TRBV24-1, the J call TRBJ2-3; TRBD1 is a possible D gene (5 bases). V was trimmed by 2 bases and J by 1 base, leaving 9 bases between them. Germline CDR1 KGHDR, CDR2 SFDVKD. The CDR3 is made up of 15 amino acids.

V is TRBV2 and J is TRBJ2-3; TRBD2 matches at 9 bases. The J segment lost 2 bases and the V segment lost 7 bases, leaving 10 bases of the junction unmatched. CDR3 size: 16 residues. Germline-derived CDR1 and CDR2 are SNHLY and FYNNEI. Here the CDR3 reads CASIPLAGEDTDTQYF. CDR3 bases: TGTGCCAGCATACCCTTAGCGGGGGAGGACACAGATACGCAGTATTTT.

This chain links TRBV24-1 with TRBJ2-2; D may be TRBD2 (6 bases). The CDR3 consists of 14 residues. CDR1 and CDR2 (germline): KGHDR, SFDVKD. V lost 3 bases, J lost 7 bases, and 11 bases lay in between. CDR3 DNA sequence: TGTGCCACCAGTGATGGGGGGTTTAACGGGGAGCTGTTTTTT. This codes for CATSDGGFNGELFF.

The chain carries TRBV11-2 and TRBJ2-2; tentatively, D is TRBD2 (5 bases). The CDR3 sequence is 16 residues long. The V end lost 2 bases, the J end lost 1 base, and 11 bases lay between the germline ends. Germline CDR1 reads SGHAT; CDR2 reads FQNNGV. The CDR3: CASSLRRNLNTGELFF. In nucleotides, the CDR3 is TGTGCCAGCAGCTTAAGGAGGAACCTGAACACCGGGGAGCTGTTTTTT.

The chain is built from TRBV4-2 and TRBJ1-1, with no clear D. The CDR3 is made up of 11 amino acids. V lost 3 bases and J 6 bases, leaving 5 bases between the germline ends. From germline, CDR1 is LGHNA and CDR2 YNFKEQ. The CDR3 here is CASSQTSEAFF. The CDR3 DNA reads TGTGCCAGCAGCCAGACATCTGAAGCTTTCTTT.